A single sample is the source of the 21 T cell receptor beta chains below, sequenced in a study of blood T cell repertoires in COVID-19. Clones were read by immunoSEQ multiplex PCR, and TCRdb kept only the in-frame ones, dropping some. The repertoire has about 41,000 clones, around four fifths of them found once; the top ten carry approximately 44%. The sample comprised peripheral blood. Source of these receptors: a woman of 80 years or more with acute or convalescent COVID-19.

This clone was counted a single time. This chain's CDR3 is CASSWGLDYGYTF. The CDR3 region has the DNA TGTGCCAGCAGCTGGGGGCTGGACTATGGCTACACCTTC. The chain couples TRBV2 to TRBJ1-2; TRBD1 is a possible D gene (6 bases). V dropped 6 bases and J dropped 3 bases, with 11 bases sitting between them. CDR1 and CDR2 from the germline V gene are SNHLY and FYNNEI. The CDR3 totals 13 residues.

The chain is built from TRBV12-3 or TRBV12-4 and TRBJ1-1; D is uncertain. The CDR3 spans 12 residues. V lost 6 bases and J lost 1, with 6 bases in between. Written as DNA, the CDR3 is TGTGCCAGCAGCACTAGGAACACTGAAGCTTTCTTT. Protein: CASSTRNTEAFF.

This chain joins TRBV5-1 and TRBJ1-1; possibly TRBD1 for D (6 bases). Germline V lookup: CDR1 SGHRS, CDR2 YFSETQ. Trimming stripped 4 bases from V and 3 bases from J, with 13 bases between. The CDR3 has 14 residues. CDR3 in amino acids: CASSLPTGDTEAFF. DNA of the CDR3: TGCGCCAGCAGCCTACCGACAGGTGACACTGAAGCTTTCTTT.

V usage is TRBV6-1 and J usage is TRBJ1-2; D is unclear. CDR3 length equals 15 residues. With 2 bases removed from V and 8 bases from J, the gap between germline ends came to 18 bases. The germline V gene has CDR1 MNHNS and CDR2 SASEGT. CDR3 nucleotide sequence: TGTGCCAGCAGTGAATTTGTAGGAGGGCCGCGGGGCTACACCTTC. Translated, it gives CASSEFVGGPRGYTF.

The chain recombines TRBV7-2 with TRBJ2-2; 9 bases align to TRBD1. Trimming at V came to 1 base and at J to 6 bases, leaving 3 bases not matched to a gene. Germline assignment: CDR1 SGHTA and CDR2 FQGNSA. This CDR3 has 15 amino acids. The CDR3 DNA follows: TGTGCCAGCAGCTTAGGGACAGGGGTCCCCGGGGAGCTGTTTTTT. The encoded protein is CASSLGTGVPGELFF.

The V and J genes are TRBV7-8 and TRBJ1-1; no definite D call. Germline V CDR1 and CDR2: SGHVS, FQNEAQ. Trimming took 3 bases from V and 2 from J, leaving 10 bases between them. The CDR3 loop spans 14 amino acids. The CDR3 DNA reads as TGTGCCAGCAGCTTCCTCGACAAAAACACTGAAGCTTTCTTT. Its protein is CASSFLDKNTEAFF. Full variable domain (rest looked up from reference TRBV7-8 and TRBJ1-1): GAGVSQSPRYKVAKRGQDVALRCDPISGHVSLFWYQQALGQGPEFLTYFQNEAQLDKSGLPSDRFFAERPEGSVSTLKIQRTQQEDSAVYLCASSFLDKNTEAFFGQGTRLTVV.

This clone was detected only a few times. The chain links TRBV2 to TRBJ1-1; TRBD1 agrees at 8 bases. This CDR3 region has 14 residues. V gave up 6 bases and J gave up 5 bases; unmatched junction bases: 8. The germline V gene encodes CDR1 SNHLY and CDR2 FYNNEI. The CDR3 sequence: CASRSDREWTEAFF. The CDR3 DNA reads as TGTGCCAGCAGATCGGACAGGGAGTGGACTGAAGCTTTCTTT.

This rearrangement joins TRBV15 to TRBJ1-6; the D gene is possibly TRBD1 (5 bases). The CDR3 extends over 15 amino acids. Germline CDR1 and CDR2: LNHNV and YYDKDF (reference sequence). Between the trimmed V and J ends, which lost 0 bases and 6 bases, there was a span of 9 bases. CDR3 nucleotide sequence: TGTGCCACCAGCAGAGAACTTCAGGGTAATTCACCCCTCCACTTT. Amino acids: CATSRELQGNSPLHF. The entire variable domain, with the rest obtained from reference TRBV15 and TRBJ1-6, is as follows: DAMVIQNPRYQVTQFGKPVTLSCSQTLNHNVMYWYQQKSSQAPKLLFHYYDKDFNNEADTPDNFQSRRPNTSFCFLDIRSPGLGDTAMYLCATSRELQGNSPLHFGNGTRLTVT.

V and J are TRBV11-2 and TRBJ1-4; 7 bases fit TRBD1. The CDR3 runs 15 residues. Germline values: CDR1 SGHAT, CDR2 FQNNGV. The V segment lost 1 base and the J segment 8 bases; nucleotides outside the gene matches: 7. DNA of the CDR3: TGTGCCAGCAGCTTAGGTGGGACAGAGGCAGAAAAACTGTTTTTT. It specifies CASSLGGTEAEKLFF. Full variable domain (missing parts from reference TRBV11-2 and TRBJ1-4): EAGVAQSPRYKIIEKRQSVAFWCNPISGHATLYWYQQILGQGPKLLIQFQNNGVVDDSQLPKDRFSAERLKGVDSTLKIQPAKLEDSAVYLCASSLGGTEAEKLFFGSGTQLSVL.

V gene TRBV28 combines with J gene TRBJ1-6, with D tentatively TRBD1 (5 bases). The CDR3 covers 17 residues. Trimming pared 5 bases from V and 1 base from J, leaving 15 bases between. Germline lookup yields CDR1 MDHEN and CDR2 SYDVKM. CDR3 coding DNA: TGTGCCAGCAGTCCGTCCTTGGGGGGTTCCTATAATTCACCCCTCCACTTT. It encodes CASSPSLGGSYNSPLHF.

This clone has only a few counts. The chain carries TRBV7-9 and TRBJ1-4, with TRBD1 as a possible D gene (6 bases). Germline V lookup: CDR1 SEHNR, CDR2 FQNEAQ (reference sequence). The length of the CDR3 is 16 residues. Trimming stripped 4 bases from V and 0 bases from J, with 12 bases between. The CDR3 reads CASSSSGAATNEKLFF. Written as DNA, the CDR3 is TGTGCCAGCAGCTCATCAGGGGCTGCAACTAATGAAAAACTGTTTTTT.

A few counts support this clone. The chain links TRBV7-2 to TRBJ2-6; D is uncertain. The germline CDR1 and CDR2 sequences are SGHTA and FQGNSA. The CDR3 sequence is 18 residues long. Trimming pared 1 base from V and 3 bases from J, leaving 16 bases between. The CDR3 region has the DNA TGTGCCAGCAGCTTAGGGAGTGGCAGTCTCGGTGGGGCCAACGTCCTGACTTTC. It encodes CASSLGSGSLGGANVLTF.

The chain uses TRBV5-4 and TRBJ2-5; TRBD2 matches at 9 bases. This CDR3 comprises 16 residues. V lost 3 bases, J lost 3 bases, and 9 bases stayed unmatched. Germline V lookup: CDR1 SGHNT, CDR2 YYREEE (reference sequence). The CDR3 loop is CASSSLASSGEETQYF. For the CDR3, the DNA is TGTGCCAGCAGCTCCCTGGCATCTAGCGGGGAAGAGACCCAGTACTTC. Full variable domain (rest looked up from reference TRBV5-4 and TRBJ2-5): ETGVTQSPTHLIKTRGQQVTLRCSSQSGHNTVSWYQQALGQGPQFIFQYYREEENGRGNFPPRFSGLQFPNYSSELNVNALELDDSALYLCASSSLASSGEETQYFGPGTRLLVL.

J is TRBJ2-1 and V is TRBV6-5, with TRBD2 matching 12 bases. The CDR3 length is 14 residues. In germline, CDR1 is MNHEY, CDR2 SVGAGI. Trimming took 7 bases from V and 9 from J; bases not matched to a gene: 7. CDR3 nucleotide sequence: TGTGCCAGCATGACTAGCGGGGGTTATAGTGAGCAGTTCTTC. Translating it yields CASMTSGGYSEQFF.

The gene calls are TRBV28 and TRBJ2-7; 9 positions agree with TRBD2. The germline V gene has CDR1 MDHEN and CDR2 SYDVKM. The CDR3 contains 14 residues. V dropped 4 bases and J dropped 2; count of bases not matched to a gene: 3. The CDR3 DNA sequence: TGTGCCAGCAGTTCGCCTAGCGGGGCCTACGAGCAGTACTTC. Its protein is CASSSPSGAYEQYF.

The chain couples TRBV6-1 to TRBJ2-5, with 9 bases aligning to TRBD2. CDR1 and CDR2 from the germline V gene are MNHNS and SASEGT. The CDR3 runs 17 residues. V lost 1 base and J lost 4; bases outside the gene matches: 10. Written as DNA, the CDR3 is TGTGCCAGCAGTGAAGTGGTGGGGCTAGCGGGGCCAGAGACCCAGTACTTC. Its protein is CASSEVVGLAGPETQYF.

The chain carries TRBV2 and TRBJ2-2, with 8 bases fitting TRBD2. CDR3 length: 17 amino acids. J was trimmed by 2 bases and V by 4 bases; bases with no gene match: 9. Germline V gene data show CDR1 as SNHLY and CDR2 as FYNNEI. CDR3 bases: TGTGCCAGCAGTGGCGGGAGCGGGGGCCTAAACACCGGGGAGCTGTTTTTT. Residues: CASSGGSGGLNTGELFF.

This clone has only a few counts. The V and J genes are TRBV5-1 and TRBJ1-1; 10 nucleotides line up with TRBD1. The CDR3 sequence is 16 residues long. V was clipped by 4 bases and J by 1 base; unmatched bases: 7. Germline values: CDR1 SGHRS, CDR2 YFSETQ. The CDR3 nucleotides are TGCGCCAGCAGCCCTGGAGGACAGGGGGGGAACACTGAAGCTTTCTTT. It encodes CASSPGGQGGNTEAFF. Drawing the rest from reference TRBV5-1 and TRBJ1-1, the complete variable domain is KAGVTQTPRYLIKTRGQQVTLSCSPISGHRSVSWYQQTPGQGLQFLFEYFSETQRNKGNFPGRFSGRQFSNSRSEMNVSTLELGDSALYLCASSPGGQGGNTEAFFGQGTRLTVV.

The chain has TRBV10-3 and TRBJ2-5; 8 bases match TRBD2. The CDR3 has 16 amino acids. Germline CDR1 reads ENHRY; CDR2 reads SYGVKD. The trim removed 8 bases at V and 5 bases at J, leaving 16 bases unmatched. The CDR3 region has the DNA TGTGCCATCGCACAGAGCGGGGGAATCTATGGGGAGACCCAGTACTTC. Its translation is CAIAQSGGIYGETQYF.

The rearrangement uses TRBV4-1 and TRBJ1-3; D unresolved. The germline V and J ends were trimmed by 0 bases and 6 bases, with 12 bases remaining between them. CDR3 length equals 15 residues. Germline V gene data show CDR1 as MGHRA and CDR2 as YSYEKL. The CDR3 DNA sequence: TGCGCCAGCAGCCAAGATCAAAACGCGGCAAACACCATATATTTT. Its protein is CASSQDQNAANTIYF.

The CDR3 protein is CASSDETGRTEAFF. The CDR3 DNA follows: TGTGCCAGCAGTGATGAGACAGGGAGGACTGAAGCTTTCTTT. The gene calls are TRBV2 and TRBJ1-1; 7 nucleotides match TRBD1. V shed 3 bases and J 5 bases; nucleotides not matched to a gene: 6. From germline, CDR1 is SNHLY and CDR2 FYNNEI. This CDR3 is 14 amino acids long. Looking up the rest from reference TRBV2 and TRBJ1-1 gives the full variable domain: EPEVTQTPSHQVTQMGQEVILRCVPISNHLYFYWYRQILGQKVEFLVSFYNNEISEKSEIFDDQFSVERPDGSNFTLKIRSTKLEDSAMYFCASSDETGRTEAFFGQGTRLTVV.